This T cell receptor beta chain was recorded in a study of cytomegalovirus exposure and HLA in healthy donors. Turning to this clone: The antigen remains undetermined.

J gave up 3 bases and V 1 base, and 4 bases lay outside the gene matches. Germline CDR1 is MGHRA and CDR2 is YSYEKL. The CDR3 covers 15 residues. Nominally healthy donors provided the samples, though records likely missed some immune exposures. General study findings and limits: For most subjects, TCR beta sequences were reported to predict HLA-A and HLA-B alleles with accuracy. A previous analysis found most TCR beta V segments productive roughly 87% or roughly 30% of the time.

PCR used 60 Vbeta primers and 13 Jbeta primers. This table comes from immunoSEQ multiplex PCR, and its TCRdb copy is limited to in-frame clones, with some not included. The sample yields some 170,000 clones, about four fifths seen once. The receptor was derived from a man in his thirties or forties in good health and CMV-seronegative. The V and J genes are TRBV4-1 and TRBJ1-1; 8 bases map to TRBD1. Sequenced input: PBMCs. The CDR3, as DNA: TGCGCCAGCAGCCAAGGACAGGGGCCAGACACTGAAGCTTTCTTT. Protein: CASSQGQGPDTEAFF.